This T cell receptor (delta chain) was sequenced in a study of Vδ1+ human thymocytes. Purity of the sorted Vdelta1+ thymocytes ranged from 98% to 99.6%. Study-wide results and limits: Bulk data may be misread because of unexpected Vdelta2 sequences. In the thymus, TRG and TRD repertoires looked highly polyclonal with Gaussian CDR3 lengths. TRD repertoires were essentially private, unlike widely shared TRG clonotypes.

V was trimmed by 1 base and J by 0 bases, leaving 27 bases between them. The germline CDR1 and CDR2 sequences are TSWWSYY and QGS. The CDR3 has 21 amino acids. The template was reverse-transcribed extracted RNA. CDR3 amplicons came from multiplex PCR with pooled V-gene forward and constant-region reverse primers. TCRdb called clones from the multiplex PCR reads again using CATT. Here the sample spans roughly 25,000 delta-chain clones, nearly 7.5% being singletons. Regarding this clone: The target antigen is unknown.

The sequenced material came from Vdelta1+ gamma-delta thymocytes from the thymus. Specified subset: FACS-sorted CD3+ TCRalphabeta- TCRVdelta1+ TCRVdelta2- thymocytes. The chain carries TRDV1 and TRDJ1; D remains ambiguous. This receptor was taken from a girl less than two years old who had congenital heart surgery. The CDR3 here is CALGEPDYNYGLGKYTDKLIF. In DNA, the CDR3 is TGTGCTCTTGGGGAACCAGACTATAACTACGGTTTGGGAAAGTACACCGATAAACTCATCTTT.